This T cell receptor beta chain was observed in a study of breast tumors, draining lymph nodes, adjacent tissues. Breast cancer patients provided tissue from their axillary draining lymph nodes. CDR1 KGHSH and CDR2 LQKENI come from the germline V gene. V gave up 5 bases and J gave up 3 bases; unmatched junction bases: 8. The CDR3 runs to 15 residues. In TCRdb, the multiplex PCR reads were re-called with MiXCR into one record per CDR3 protein. The sample includes nearly 200,000 distinct CDR3 sequences, around a third seen only once; the top ten take about 4.3%. This clonotype has only a few counts. The chain has TRBV18 and TRBJ2-3; 7 nucleotides agree with TRBD1. This receptor was obtained from a female donor with breast cancer. Some clones in this sample may be carry-over from other donors' samples. The sequenced sample consisted of axillary lymph node tissue. CDR3 in DNA: TGTGCCAGCTCAGGTGGACAGGTCTGGACAGATACGCAGTATTTT. It specifies CASSGGQVWTDTQYF.